The 13 T cell receptor beta chains below were found in one sample sequenced in a study of yellow fever vaccine responses in identical twins (dated by TCRdb to 2016 to 2019). The library relied on RT-PCR. The sequencer was an Illumina HiSeq 2500. The raw public reads went through TCRdb reprocessing: fastp at Q25, MiXCR clone calling, in-frame beta chains kept. Identical CDR3 protein sequences are pooled into one entry, listed with their most common genes and DNA. This sample has about 16,000 distinct CDR3 sequences in its table, and approximately 80% of those were observed once. Of the sample, under 2% falls within the top ten clones. The input for sequencing was T cells from blood (PBMCs), unsorted or a sorted subset (not recorded which), taken before or after yellow fever vaccination (not recorded which). Receptor source: a woman aged 18-35 years who received the yellow fever vaccine. Donor details come from another sample of the same person, matched by shared clones.

The V and J genes are TRBV5-1 and TRBJ1-1; 7 positions match TRBD1. The trim removed 4 bases at V and 5 bases at J, leaving 8 bases unmatched. This CDR3 has 14 amino acids. In germline, CDR1 is SGHRS, CDR2 YFSETQ. In DNA form, the CDR3 reads TGCGCCAGCAGCGAACAGGGGAGTGGGACTGAAGCTTTCTTT. This codes for CASSEQGSGTEAFF. The variable domain in full, completed from reference TRBV5-1 and TRBJ1-1, reads KAGVTQTPRYLIKTRGQQVTLSCSPISGHRSVSWYQQTPGQGLQFLFEYFSETQRNKGNFPGRFSGRQFSNSRSEMNVSTLELGDSALYLCASSEQGSGTEAFFGQGTRLTVV.

V usage is TRBV15 and J usage is TRBJ2-7; tentative D call: TRBD2 (6 bases). The CDR3 has 14 amino acids. Germline-derived CDR1 and CDR2 are LNHNV and YYDKDF (reference sequence). V was cut by 1 base and J by 2 bases, with 9 bases left in between. This chain's CDR3 is CATSRGPGAYEQYF. The CDR3 coding sequence is TGTGCCACCAGCAGAGGACCGGGGGCCTACGAGCAGTACTTC.

The chain employs TRBV11-3 and TRBJ2-3; D is perhaps TRBD2 (5 bases). The germline gives CDR1 SGHNT, CDR2 YENEEA. The germline V and J ends were trimmed by 1 base and 0 bases, with 11 bases remaining between them. The CDR3 has 16 amino acids. CDR3 nucleotide sequence: TGTGCCAGCAGCTTAGTGCCGGGAACTAGCACAGATACGCAGTATTTT. Translated: CASSLVPGTSTDTQYF.

This chain joins TRBV20-1 and TRBJ2-7, with 9 bases identical to TRBD2. The germline CDR1 and CDR2 sequences are DFQATT and SNEGSKA (reference sequence). The CDR3 consists of 13 residues. After removal of 6 bases from V and 5 bases from J, the junction contained 8 bases not matched to a gene. CDR3 sequence reads: CSAFVSGSHEQYF. The CDR3 DNA is TGCAGTGCGTTTGTTAGCGGGAGTCACGAGCAGTACTTC.

The J gene is TRBJ1-5, the V gene TRBV10-1; D uncertain. This CDR3 has 13 amino acids. Germline V gene data show CDR1 as WNHNN and CDR2 as SYGVQD (reference sequence). Between the trimmed V and J ends, which lost 5 bases and 5 bases, there was a span of 10 bases. The CDR3 region is CASSPGPHQPQHF. CDR3 coding DNA: TGCGCCAGCAGTCCCGGGCCCCATCAGCCCCAGCATTTT.

The V call is TRBV18, the J call TRBJ2-1, with a weak D call TRBD2 (6 bases). CDR3 size: 15 residues. The V end was cut by 4 bases, the J end by 0 bases, with 10 bases between. Germline V gene lookup returns CDR1 KGHSH and CDR2 LQKENI. The CDR3 spells CASSLRDSSYNEQFF. The CDR3 DNA is TGTGCCAGCTCACTACGGGACTCCTCCTACAATGAGCAGTTCTTC.

This chain connects TRBV6-2 or TRBV6-3 to TRBJ2-7, with TRBD2 matching 10 bases. The CDR3 is 15 residues long. In germline, CDR1 is MNHEY, CDR2 SVGEGT. The ends lost 3 bases at V and 5 bases at J; junction bases unmatched: 7. In DNA, the CDR3 is TGTGCCAGCAGTTATTCTAGCGGGAGTTCGGACGAGCAGTACTTC. Its protein is CASSYSSGSSDEQYF.

The J gene is TRBJ2-7, the V gene TRBV29-1; a weak D match, TRBD2 (6 bases). This CDR3 is built from 14 residues. Germline V CDR1 and CDR2: SQVTM, ANQGSEA. V shed 4 bases and J shed 0 bases, with 13 bases lying between them. CDR3 nucleotide sequence: TGCAGCGTTGCTGGCGGGATCGGCTCCTACGAGCAGTACTTC. As protein: CSVAGGIGSYEQYF.

This clonotype was picked up one time. The V call is TRBV27, the J call TRBJ1-2, with TRBD1 as a possible D gene (5 bases). CDR3 length: 15 amino acids. Trimming pared 6 bases from V and 4 bases from J, leaving 18 bases between. The germline V gene has CDR1 MNHEY and CDR2 SMNVEV (reference sequence). This chain's CDR3 is CASRGYKDDSYGYTF. CDR3 coding DNA: TGTGCCAGCAGGGGGTATAAGGACGACAGCTATGGCTACACCTTC.

The chain combines TRBV13 with TRBJ2-1, with D hard to call. Trimming shortened V by 3 bases and J by 4 bases, and 1 base separated the two germline ends. This CDR3 is built from 11 residues. In germline, CDR1 is PRHDT, CDR2 FYEKMQ (reference sequence). The CDR3 reads CASSFYNEQFF. The CDR3, as DNA: TGTGCCAGCAGCTTTTACAATGAGCAGTTCTTC. Full variable domain (rest looked up from reference TRBV13 and TRBJ2-1): AAGVIQSPRHLIKEKRETATLKCYPIPRHDTVYWYQQGPGQDPQFLISFYEKMQSDKGSIPDRFSAQQFSDYHSELNMSSLELGDSALYFCASSFYNEQFFGPGTRLTVL.

V is TRBV10-1 and J is TRBJ2-1; D gene unclear. The V end was cut by 0 bases, the J end by 5 bases, with 2 bases between. The V gene's germline CDR1 is WNHNN and CDR2 SYGVQD (reference sequence). CDR3 length: 12 amino acids. The CDR3: CASSESDNEQFF. CDR3 coding DNA: TGCGCCAGCAGTGAGTCGGACAATGAGCAGTTCTTC.

The chain carries TRBV11-3 and TRBJ2-7; tentative D call: TRBD2 (5 bases). Trimming shortened V by 1 base and J by 2 bases, and 9 bases separated the two germline ends. CDR3 length equals 14 residues. Germline CDR1 SGHNT, CDR2 YENEEA. The CDR3 sequence is CASSLGASTYEQYF. The CDR3, as DNA: TGTGCCAGCAGCTTAGGGGCTAGCACCTACGAGCAGTACTTC. Full variable domain (missing parts from reference TRBV11-3 and TRBJ2-7): EAGVVQSPRYKIIEKKQPVAFWCNPISGHNTLYWYLQNLGQGPELLIRYENEEAVDDSQLPKDRFSAERLKGVDSTLKIQPAELGDSAVYLCASSLGASTYEQYFGPGTRLTVT.

The rearrangement uses TRBV18 and TRBJ2-3; the D is unclear. The CDR3 consists of 12 residues. The V and J ends lost 3 bases and 2 bases respectively, with 3 bases between them. Germline V gives CDR1 KGHSH, CDR2 LQKENI. As DNA, the CDR3 is TGTGCCAGCTCACCCGACACAGATACGCAGTATTTT. This translates into CASSPDTDTQYF.